Below, 26 T cell receptor beta chains from the same sample are listed, as sequenced in a study of cytomegalovirus exposure and HLA in healthy donors. A multiplex PCR was run with 60 Vbeta primers and 13 Jbeta primers. Here immunoSEQ multiplex PCR was the method, and the copy in TCRdb shows in-frame clones only, minus some. The repertoire includes more than 140,000 clones, roughly 80% of them detected once, and around 1.7% sits in the top ten. Specimen: PBMCs. Receptors were obtained from a female donor in good health and CMV-seronegative.

The DNA for the CDR3 is TGTGCCAGCAGCGTAGGAAGGTCTCTAGCTTCGGGAAATGAGCAGTTCTTC. Encoded protein: CASSVGRSLASGNEQFF. The chain links TRBV9 to TRBJ2-1; possible D gene TRBD2, 5 bases. The V and J ends lost 0 bases and 7 bases respectively, with 20 bases between them. The length of the CDR3 is 17 residues. CDR1 and CDR2 from the germline V gene are SGDLS and YYNGEE.

This clone is a singleton in its sample. The genes are TRBV10-3 and TRBJ2-2; 8 bases match TRBD1. This CDR3 spans 13 amino acids. CDR1 is ENHRY, CDR2 SYGVKD, per germline. V shed 6 bases, J shed 6 bases, and the junction held 3 bases outside the gene matches. The CDR3 bases are TGTGCCATCAGGGCGACAGGGGCCGGGGAGCTGTTTTTT. It specifies CAIRATGAGELFF.

This CDR3 is CASSLGGGGQETQYF. The CDR3 nucleotides read TGTGCCAGCAGCTTAGGCGGGGGGGGCCAAGAGACCCAGTACTTC. V usage is TRBV11-3 and J usage is TRBJ2-5, with 9 bases fitting TRBD2. The CDR3 has 15 amino acids. Trimming cost V 1 base and J 1 base; bases outside gene matches: 1. Germline V gives CDR1 SGHNT, CDR2 YENEEA.

This chain uses TRBV2 with TRBJ1-2; 7 bases agree with TRBD1. CDR1 is SNHLY, CDR2 FYNNEI, per germline. The junction had 8 bases not matched to a gene; V was cut back by 8 bases and J by 2 bases. The CDR3 has 14 amino acids. In DNA, the CDR3 is TGTGCCAGCGGTCGACGGGACAGCAACTATGGCTACACCTTC. It encodes CASGRRDSNYGYTF.

The chain couples TRBV7-8 to TRBJ2-3; TRBD2 agrees at 8 bases. After removal of 1 base from V and 1 base from J, the junction contained 7 bases not matched to a gene. CDR3 size: 17 residues. Germline assignment: CDR1 SGHVS and CDR2 FQNEAQ. The CDR3 region has the DNA TGTGCCAGCAGCTTAGATTGGTTACTAGCGGGCACAGATACGCAGTATTTT. Amino acids: CASSLDWLLAGTDTQYF. Full variable domain (rest looked up from reference TRBV7-8 and TRBJ2-3): GAGVSQSPRYKVAKRGQDVALRCDPISGHVSLFWYQQALGQGPEFLTYFQNEAQLDKSGLPSDRFFAERPEGSVSTLKIQRTQQEDSAVYLCASSLDWLLAGTDTQYFGPGTRLTVL.

V gene TRBV11-1 combines with J gene TRBJ2-1; D unresolved. This CDR3 has 12 amino acids. V was cut by 5 bases and J by 9 bases, with 11 bases left in between. Germline V gene data show CDR1 as SGHAT and CDR2 as FQDESV (reference sequence). The CDR3 DNA is TGTGCCAGCAGCCTTGCCGGCGGTGAGCAGTTCTTC. Encoded protein: CASSLAGGEQFF.

This rearrangement joins TRBV2 to TRBJ2-3, with TRBD2 as a possible D gene (7 bases). This CDR3 is built from 15 residues. Germline CDR1 and CDR2: SNHLY and FYNNEI. Trimming took off 6 bases at V and 2 bases at J, with 15 bases between the two ends. CDR3 sequence (DNA): TGTGCCAGCAGGGGAGGAGGGGGGGTCACAGATACGCAGTATTTT. Residues: CASRGGGGVTDTQYF.

V and J are TRBV5-8 and TRBJ2-6; 11 bases line up with TRBD1. CDR1 and CDR2 from the germline V gene are SGHTS and YDEGEE. The CDR3 totals 20 residues. Germline trimming cut 0 bases from V and 1 base from J; bases unmatched to any gene: 9. CDR3 DNA: TGTGCCAGCAGCTTGGGGATTAGGGACAGGGGGTCATCTGGGGCCAACGTCCTGACTTTC. This encodes CASSLGIRDRGSSGANVLTF.

This clone has only a few counts. V and J are TRBV7-3 and TRBJ2-2; 7 bases line up with TRBD2. The CDR3 sequence is 15 residues long. V shed 0 bases and J 7 bases; nucleotides not matched to a gene: 5. Per germline, CDR1 SGHTA and CDR2 FQGTGA. CDR3 bases: TGTGCCAGCAGCTTAACTAGCGGGTATAGCGGGGAGCTGTTTTTT. Protein: CASSLTSGYSGELFF.

This clone appeared once. The J gene is TRBJ2-7, the V gene TRBV7-2; 9 bases fit TRBD1. The CDR3 consists of 15 residues. With 5 bases clipped from V and 2 bases from J, the junction kept 7 bases outside the gene matches. Germline V gene lookup returns CDR1 SGHTA and CDR2 FQGNSA. The CDR3, as DNA: TGTGCCAGCAGCGGGACAGGGAAGGCTCCCTACGAGCAGTACTTC. It codes for CASSGTGKAPYEQYF.

The chain carries TRBV27 and TRBJ1-1; D perhaps matches TRBD1 (5 bases). The CDR3 contains 14 residues. With 8 bases removed from V and 1 base from J, the gap between germline ends came to 14 bases. CDR1 MNHEY and CDR2 SMNVEV come from the germline V gene (reference sequence). CDR3 in amino acids: CASGQGLWNTEAFF. As DNA, the CDR3 is TGTGCCAGCGGCCAGGGTCTTTGGAACACTGAAGCTTTCTTT.

A single count supports this clone. This chain connects TRBV27 to TRBJ2-7; 9 bases match TRBD1. The CDR3 contains 15 residues. The germline CDR1 and CDR2 sequences are MNHEY and SMNVEV (reference sequence). Losses at the gene ends were 6 bases for V and 3 bases for J; bases not matched to a gene: 9. The CDR3 bases are TGTGCCAGCAGGGAGGGACAGGGACTTTACTACGAGCAGTACTTC. Amino acid sequence: CASREGQGLYYEQYF.

The chain links TRBV11-3 to TRBJ1-3; D is possibly TRBD1 (6 bases). The CDR3 has 15 amino acids. Trimming stripped 3 bases from V and 8 bases from J, with 17 bases between. Per the germline V gene, CDR1 is SGHNT and CDR2 is YENEEA. The CDR3 protein is CASSLTGTPIHTIYF. The CDR3 region has the DNA TGTGCCAGCAGCTTGACCGGGACACCCATCCACACCATATATTTT. Combining the CDR3 with reference TRBV11-3 and TRBJ1-3 gives the whole variable domain EAGVVQSPRYKIIEKKQPVAFWCNPISGHNTLYWYLQNLGQGPELLIRYENEEAVDDSQLPKDRFSAERLKGVDSTLKIQPAELGDSAVYLCASSLTGTPIHTIYFGEGSWLTVV.

This clone has just a few counts. The chain uses TRBV6-4 and TRBJ2-1; 9 bases line up with TRBD2. The CDR3 sequence is 15 residues long. Germline lookup yields CDR1 MRHNA and CDR2 SNTAGT. V lost 3 bases to trimming and J lost 7 bases; unmatched junction nucleotides: 7. For the CDR3, the DNA is TGTGCCAGCAGTGAAATTAGCGGGAGTAGGAATGAGCAGTTCTTC. It encodes CASSEISGSRNEQFF.

The chain recombines TRBV11-1 with TRBJ2-5; 9 nucleotides line up with TRBD1. The ends lost 5 bases at V and 2 bases at J; junction bases unmatched: 9. The length of the CDR3 is 16 residues. From germline, CDR1 is SGHAT and CDR2 FQDESV (reference sequence). CDR3 nucleotides: TGTGCCAGCAGCCCTCCGGGACAGGGCCCTCAAGAGACCCAGTACTTC. Its translation: CASSPPGQGPQETQYF.

The rearrangement links TRBV9 to TRBJ2-3; TRBD2 matches at 9 bases. The CDR3 spans 17 residues. V shed 0 bases, J shed 3 bases, and the junction held 8 bases outside the gene matches. The germline gives CDR1 SGDLS, CDR2 YYNGEE. This CDR3 reads CASSVDPPGLATDTQYF. The CDR3 region has the DNA TGTGCCAGCAGCGTAGATCCCCCGGGACTAGCTACAGATACGCAGTATTTT.

The chain has TRBV7-2 and TRBJ2-5; TRBD2 might be the D (7 bases). With 5 bases removed from V and 2 bases from J, the gap between germline ends came to 12 bases. CDR3 length: 14 residues. Germline CDR1 is SGHTA and CDR2 is FQGNSA. In nucleotides, the CDR3 is TGTGCCAGCAGCAGGGGGGGGACACAAGAGACCCAGTACTTC. Its translation: CASSRGGTQETQYF. The full variable domain, completed using reference TRBV7-2 and TRBJ2-5, is GAGVSQSPSNKVTEKGKDVELRCDPISGHTALYWYRQSLGQGLEFLIYFQGNSAPDKSGLPSDRFSAERTGGSVSTLTIQRTQQEDSAVYLCASSRGGTQETQYFGPGTRLLVL.

The genes are TRBV7-6 and TRBJ2-1, with a possible D match to TRBD2 (6 bases). Trimming removed 1 base at V and 5 bases at J, with 18 bases between. CDR3 size: 17 residues. Germline lookup yields CDR1 SGHVS and CDR2 FNYEAQ. Here the CDR3 DNA reads TGTGCCAGCAGCTTAGATTCTAGCGTCCTTCCTAACAATGAGCAGTTCTTC. Translating it yields CASSLDSSVLPNNEQFF.

The genes are TRBV7-3 and TRBJ2-2; 12 nucleotides match TRBD2. With V trimmed by 5 bases and J by 8 bases, 12 bases remained unmatched. Looked up from germline, CDR1 is SGHTA and CDR2 is FQGTGA. The CDR3 is made up of 17 amino acids. The DNA for the CDR3 is TGTGCCAGCAGCCTACAGACTAGCGGGAGACTTTCGGGGGAGCTGTTTTTT. Translated: CASSLQTSGRLSGELFF. The full variable domain, rest sourced from reference TRBV7-3 and TRBJ2-2, is GAGVSQTPSNKVTEKGKYVELRCDPISGHTALYWYRQSLGQGPEFLIYFQGTGAADDSGLPNDRFFAVRPEGSVSTLKIQRTERGDSAVYLCASSLQTSGRLSGELFFGEGSRLTVL.

DNA of the CDR3: TGTGCCACCACCCCGGGTACAGGGGGCTACGAGCAGTACTTC. This encodes CATTPGTGGYEQYF. The chain employs TRBV6-6 and TRBJ2-7; 8 bases are shared with TRBD1. Per germline, CDR1 MNHNY and CDR2 SVGAGI (reference sequence). The CDR3 is 14 residues long. After removal of 10 bases from V and 3 bases from J, the junction contained 11 bases not matched to a gene.

The genes are TRBV6-5 and TRBJ2-1; possibly TRBD2 for D (5 bases). The ends were cut back, 0 bases at V and 5 bases at J, with 5 bases in the middle. The CDR3 is 13 amino acids. CDR1 and CDR2 (germline): MNHEY, SVGAGI. CDR3 loop: CASSYSRDNEQFF. The CDR3 region has the DNA TGTGCCAGCAGTTACTCGAGGGACAATGAGCAGTTCTTC.

The genes are TRBV6-1 and TRBJ1-4, with 8 bases aligning to TRBD1. The V gene's germline CDR1 is MNHNS and CDR2 SASEGT. V gave up 6 bases and J gave up 10 bases; unmatched junction bases: 4. This CDR3 has 12 amino acids. The CDR3 bases are TGTGCCAGCAGGCCCACAGGGGGAAAACTGTTTTTT. This encodes CASRPTGGKLFF.

The chain is built from TRBV29-1 and TRBJ1-1; no clear D gene. CDR3 length: 12 amino acids. Germline-derived CDR1 and CDR2 are SQVTM and ANQGSEA. V was trimmed by 4 bases and J by 8 bases, leaving 14 bases between them. CDR3 bases: TGCAGCGTTGGATTAGGGAGACAAGAAGCTTTCTTT. As protein: CSVGLGRQEAFF.

The rearrangement uses TRBV27 and TRBJ2-1; TRBD2 agrees at 15 bases. The V and J ends lost 3 bases and 8 bases, in that order; junction bases with no gene match: 5. Germline lookup yields CDR1 MNHEY and CDR2 SMNVEV (reference sequence). The CDR3 length is 16 residues. The CDR3 region has the DNA TGTGCCAGCAGTTTCGTAGGACTAGCGGGAGGGGATGAGCAGTTCTTC. This encodes CASSFVGLAGGDEQFF.

The chain has TRBV27 and TRBJ2-7, with D possibly TRBD2 on 6 matching bases. V lost 6 bases, J lost 3 bases, and 21 bases lay in between. Germline-derived CDR1 and CDR2 are MNHEY and SMNVEV (reference sequence). This CDR3 has 16 amino acids. CDR3 region: CASSSVSREVDYEQYF. CDR3 DNA: TGTGCCAGCAGCTCTGTCTCCAGGGAGGTGGACTACGAGCAGTACTTC.

The V call is TRBV19, the J call TRBJ2-4, with 8 bases fitting TRBD2. CDR1 and CDR2 (germline): LNHDA, SQIVND (reference sequence). V lost 7 bases to trimming and J lost 5 bases; unmatched junction nucleotides: 7. CDR3 length: 14 amino acids. Here the CDR3 DNA reads TGTGCCAGTACCGACTCGGGACTAGAAAACATTCAGTACTTC. This encodes CASTDSGLENIQYF. Full variable domain (remainder filled in from reference TRBV19 and TRBJ2-4): DGGITQSPKYLFRKEGQNVTLSCEQNLNHDAMYWYRQDPGQGLRLIYYSQIVNDFQKGDIAEGYSVSREKKESFPLTVTSAQKNPTAFYLCASTDSGLENIQYFGAGTRLSVL.